A selection of T cell receptor beta chains follows, all from one sample in a study of T cell responses to AZD1222 COVID-19 vaccine. The repertoire was sequenced with immunoSEQ multiplex PCR; TCRdb's copy has only in-frame clones and lacks some. The sample lists around 140,000 clones; approximately 90% were seen once. The sequencing here drew on peripheral blood, taken 28 days after the second AZD1222 dose. Every receptor here comes from an adult who received the AZD1222 COVID-19 vaccine. Each CDR3 is given with its conserved first and last residue. Fields, in order: CDR3 length, clone size, V gene, J gene, D gene, CDR3 protein, CDR3 DNA. D genes are given only for firm matches. Expanded clones are given a class, and other clones once, few, many or no size at all.

>16|-|TRBV4-3|TRBJ2-5|TRBD2
CASSQVVAGGLVTQYF
TGCGCCAGCAGCCAAGTAGTAGCGGGAGGGTTGGTGACCCAGTACTTC
>17|-|TRBV10-3|TRBJ2-3|TRBD1
CAIRSLTGGTSTDTQYF
TGTGCCATCAGGTCCCTGACAGGGGGGACTAGCACAGATACGCAGTATTTT
>15|-|TRBV9|TRBJ2-7|-
CASSLVVSPLDEQYF
TGTGCCAGCAGCCTAGTAGTGTCTCCCCTTGACGAGCAGTACTTC
>13|-|TRBV5-1|TRBJ2-7|TRBD2
CASRSRGAYEQYF
TGCGCCAGCAGATCGCGGGGGGCCTACGAGCAGTACTTC
>17|once|TRBV6-2/TRBV6-3|TRBJ2-5|TRBD2
CASSHADSGKVGETQYF
TGTGCCAGCAGCCACGCGGATAGCGGGAAAGTCGGAGAGACCCAGTACTTC
>14|-|TRBV7-9|TRBJ1-1|TRBD1
CASSRDRGDTEAFF
TGTGCCAGCAGCAGGGACAGGGGGGACACTGAAGCTTTCTTT
>16|-|TRBV9|TRBJ1-1|TRBD1
CASSESLGQGNTEAFF
TGTGCCAGCAGCGAGAGCCTGGGACAGGGGAACACTGAAGCTTTCTTT
>11|few|TRBV18|TRBJ2-7|-
CASSLSYEQYF
TGTGCCAGCTCACTGTCCTACGAGCAGTACTTC
>18|-|TRBV4-3|TRBJ1-4|TRBD1
CASSQDQTGTRANEKLFF
TGCGCCAGCAGCCAAGACCAGACAGGGACGAGGGCTAATGAAAAACTGTTTTTT
>12|-|TRBV7-9|TRBJ2-7|-
CASSSVEYEQYF
TGTGCCAGCAGCTCGGTAGAATACGAGCAGTACTTC
>16|-|TRBV7-9|TRBJ1-5|-
CASSLGSGQSNQPQHF
TGTGCCAGCAGCTTGGGATCCGGACAGAGCAATCAGCCCCAGCATTTT
>14|-|TRBV6-5|TRBJ1-2|-
CASSYVSEDYGYTF
TGTGCCAGCAGTTACGTTTCCGAAGACTATGGCTACACCTTC
>15|-|TRBV21-1|TRBJ2-7|-
CASSTRDEHPYEQYF
TGTGCCAGCAGCACTAGGGACGAACACCCCTACGAGCAGTACTTC
>15|-|TRBV9|TRBJ2-1|TRBD2
CASSSGTSGLNEQFF
TGTGCCAGCAGCTCAGGGACTAGCGGTTTAAATGAGCAGTTCTTC
>15|-|TRBV11-1|TRBJ1-6|TRBD1
CASSQRQGWNSPLHF
TGTGCCAGCAGTCAACGACAGGGATGGAATTCACCCCTCCACTTT
>15|-|TRBV7-3|TRBJ1-2|-
CASSQSGGGLEGYTF
TGTGCCAGCAGCCAAAGCGGAGGCGGACTAGAGGGCTACACCTTC
>14|-|TRBV4-1|TRBJ1-2|-
CASSPMGVMSGYTF
TGCGCCAGCAGCCCAATGGGGGTTATGAGTGGCTACACCTTC
>16|-|TRBV3-1/TRBV3-2|TRBJ1-5|TRBD1
CASSQSDRGPYQPQHF
TGTGCCAGCAGCCAATCCGACAGGGGGCCTTATCAGCCCCAGCATTTT
>13|-|TRBV10-3|TRBJ1-6|TRBD1
CAIRDRADSPLHF
TGTGCCATCAGGGACAGGGCAGATTCACCCCTCCACTTT
>15|-|TRBV15|TRBJ1-5|-
CATSREARGNQPQHF
TGTGCCACCAGCAGAGAAGCCAGGGGCAATCAGCCCCAGCATTTT
>14|-|TRBV7-6|TRBJ1-2|-
CASSQNRADYGYTF
TGTGCCAGCAGTCAGAACAGGGCTGACTATGGCTACACCTTC
>13|few|TRBV19|TRBJ1-5|-
CASSKGVNQPQHF
TGTGCCAGTAGTAAAGGCGTCAATCAGCCCCAGCATTTT
>14|-|TRBV21-1|TRBJ1-5|-
CASSKVPWLKPQHF
TGTGCCAGCAGCAAAGTGCCGTGGTTAAAGCCCCAGCATTTT
>17|many|TRBV3-1/TRBV3-2|TRBJ2-7|-
CASSQVIRGRGPREQYF
TGTGCCAGCAGCCAAGTTATTCGCGGGCGAGGACCTAGGGAGCAGTACTTC
>14|-|TRBV7-2|TRBJ1-4|TRBD1
CASSLETGDEKLFF
TGTGCCAGCAGCTTAGAGACAGGGGACGAAAAACTGTTTTTT
>13|-|TRBV5-1|TRBJ2-2|-
CASGRLGTGELFF
TGCGCCAGCGGCCGTTTGGGCACCGGGGAGCTGTTTTTT
>18|-|TRBV7-9|TRBJ1-3|-
CASSPPIRLATPGNTIYF
TGTGCCAGCAGCCCCCCGATTCGGCTCGCGACTCCTGGAAACACCATATATTTT
>14|-|TRBV21-1|TRBJ1-1|-
CASSFAGTLNEAFF
TGTGCCAGCAGCTTCGCAGGTACCCTGAATGAAGCTTTCTTT
>17|-|TRBV11-2|TRBJ2-2|TRBD2
CASSLDLAGGNTGELFF
TGTGCCAGCAGCTTAGATCTCGCGGGAGGGAACACCGGGGAGCTGTTTTTT
>15|-|TRBV5-1|TRBJ2-1|TRBD2
CASSSSGGAYNEQFF
TGCGCCAGCAGCTCTAGCGGGGGGGCTTACAATGAGCAGTTCTTC
>14|-|TRBV28|TRBJ2-7|TRBD1
CASCQGALSYEQYF
TGTGCCAGTTGTCAGGGGGCCCTAAGCTACGAGCAGTACTTC
>15|few|TRBV6-5|TRBJ1-1|-
CASTPRLALNTEAFF
TGTGCCAGCACCCCGAGGCTTGCGCTGAACACTGAAGCTTTCTTT
>15|-|TRBV5-4|TRBJ1-4|-
CASSLGGAENEKLFF
TGTGCCAGCAGCTTGGGGGGGGCGGAAAATGAAAAACTGTTTTTT
>15|-|TRBV7-6|TRBJ1-2|TRBD1
CASSYTGQGDYGYTF
TGTGCCAGCAGTTATACCGGACAGGGCGACTATGGCTACACCTTC
>15|-|TRBV2|TRBJ2-2|TRBD1
CASSESKGAMGELFF
TGTGCCAGCAGTGAATCCAAGGGGGCTATGGGGGAGCTGTTTTTT
>15|-|TRBV15|TRBJ2-6|TRBD1
CATGQAMSGANVLTF
TGTGCCACCGGACAGGCGATGTCTGGGGCCAACGTCCTGACTTTC
>12|-|TRBV6-5|TRBJ1-5|-
CASTQPGGSQHF
TGTGCCAGCACCCAACCAGGTGGCTCCCAGCATTTT
>14|-|TRBV4-1|TRBJ2-7|TRBD2
CASSPSGVRNEQYF
TGCGCCAGCAGCCCGAGCGGGGTAAGAAACGAGCAGTACTTC
>15|-|TRBV3-1/TRBV3-2|TRBJ1-1|-
CASSQALQPNTEAFF
TGTGCCAGCAGCCAAGCTCTGCAGCCGAACACTGAAGCTTTCTTT
>14|few|TRBV18|TRBJ2-7|-
CASSPGIGRYEQYF
TGTGCCAGCTCACCCGGGATCGGGCGCTACGAGCAGTACTTC
>14|-|TRBV5-4|TRBJ1-1|TRBD1
CASSFADRASEAFF
TGTGCCAGCAGCTTCGCCGACAGGGCTTCTGAAGCTTTCTTT
>17|few|TRBV21-1|TRBJ1-5|-
CASSHRDRYYSNQPQHF
TGTGCCAGCAGTCATCGGGACAGGTACTATAGCAATCAGCCCCAGCATTTT
>15|few|TRBV27|TRBJ2-1|TRBD1
CASSWDRPAGNEQFF
TGTGCCAGCAGTTGGGACAGACCGGCGGGTAATGAGCAGTTCTTC
>13|-|TRBV7-9|TRBJ2-3|-
CASSLAGVAPQYF
TGTGCCAGCAGCTTAGCGGGAGTTGCCCCGCAGTATTTT
>14|-|TRBV21-1|TRBJ2-7|-
CASSKELGRYEQYF
TGTGCCAGCAGCAAAGAACTGGGAAGATACGAGCAGTACTTC
>14|-|TRBV9|TRBJ2-5|TRBD1
CASSVGQGKETQYF
TGTGCCAGCAGCGTCGGACAGGGCAAAGAGACCCAGTACTTC
>14|-|TRBV7-2|TRBJ2-1|-
CASCGLGAYNEQFF
TGTGCCAGCTGCGGCCTGGGGGCTTACAATGAGCAGTTCTTC
>13|-|TRBV1|TRBJ2-7|-
CTSSPWGNYEQYF
TGCACCAGCAGCCCTTGGGGCAACTACGAGCAGTACTTC
>15|-|TRBV19|TRBJ2-5|TRBD2
CASSSPAGEEETQYF
TGTGCCAGTAGTAGTCCAGCGGGAGAGGAGGAGACCCAGTACTTC
>19|-|TRBV1|TRBJ2-3|-
CTSSQDQRVAGVYTDTQYF
TGCACCAGCAGCCAAGATCAAAGGGTAGCGGGGGTCTACACAGATACGCAGTATTTT
>13|-|TRBV3-1/TRBV3-2|TRBJ1-5|TRBD1
CASSQGDRQPQHF
TGTGCCAGCAGCCAAGGGGACAGACAGCCCCAGCATTTT
>17|-|TRBV4-3|TRBJ2-1|-
CASSPIGVEGAYNEQFF
TGCGCCAGCAGCCCTATTGGGGTGGAGGGAGCGTACAATGAGCAGTTCTTC
>14|-|TRBV4-3|TRBJ2-2|-
CASSTGSNTGELFF
TGCGCCAGCAGTACAGGGTCGAACACCGGGGAGCTGTTTTTT
>14|few|TRBV9|TRBJ2-7|-
CASSPRDFPYEQYF
TGTGCCAGCAGCCCGCGGGACTTCCCCTACGAGCAGTACTTC
>12|-|TRBV19|TRBJ1-4|-
CASTREGGKLFF
TGTGCCAGTACTAGGGAGGGGGGAAAACTGTTTTTT
>13|-|TRBV19|TRBJ2-5|-
CASSNTRRETQYF
TGTGCCAGTAGTAACACGCGCCGGGAGACCCAGTACTTC
>14|-|TRBV28|TRBJ1-2|-
CASRGTHTLYGYTF
TGTGCCAGCAGGGGGACTCATACCCTCTATGGCTACACCTTC